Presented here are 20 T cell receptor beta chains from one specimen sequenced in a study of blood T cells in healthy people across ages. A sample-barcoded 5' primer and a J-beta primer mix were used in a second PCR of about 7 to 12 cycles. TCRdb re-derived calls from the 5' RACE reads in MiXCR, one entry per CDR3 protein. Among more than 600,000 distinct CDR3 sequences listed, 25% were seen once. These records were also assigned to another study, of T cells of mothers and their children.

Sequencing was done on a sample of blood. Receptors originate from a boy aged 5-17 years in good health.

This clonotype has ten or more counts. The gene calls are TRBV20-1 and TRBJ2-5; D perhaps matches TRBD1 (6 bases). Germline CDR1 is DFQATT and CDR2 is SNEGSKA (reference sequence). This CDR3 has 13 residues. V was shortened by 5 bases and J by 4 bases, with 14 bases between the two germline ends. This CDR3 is CSAGPWGRETQYF. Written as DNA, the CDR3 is TGCAGTGCTGGCCCGTGGGGGCGAGAGACCCAGTACTTC.

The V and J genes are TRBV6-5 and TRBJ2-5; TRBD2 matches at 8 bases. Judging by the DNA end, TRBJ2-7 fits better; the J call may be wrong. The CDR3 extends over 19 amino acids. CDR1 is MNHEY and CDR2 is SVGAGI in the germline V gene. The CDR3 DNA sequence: TGTGCCAGCAGTTACTTTAGGTGGGGGCTAGCGGGCTCCTCCTACGAGCAGTACTTC. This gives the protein CASSYFRWGLAGSSYEQYF.

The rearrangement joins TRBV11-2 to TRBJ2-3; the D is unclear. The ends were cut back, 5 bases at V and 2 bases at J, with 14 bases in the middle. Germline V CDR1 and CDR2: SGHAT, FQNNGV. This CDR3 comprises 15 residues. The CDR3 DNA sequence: TGTGCCAGCAGCCCGGACGGAAAACTCACAGATACGCAGTATTTT. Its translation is CASSPDGKLTDTQYF.

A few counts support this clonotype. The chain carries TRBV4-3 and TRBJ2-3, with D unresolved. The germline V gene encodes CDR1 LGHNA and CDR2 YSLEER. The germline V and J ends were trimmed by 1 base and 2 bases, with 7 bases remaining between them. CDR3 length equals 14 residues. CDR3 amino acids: CASSQGGNTDTQYF. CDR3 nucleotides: TGCGCCAGCAGCCAAGGAGGAAACACAGATACGCAGTATTTT.

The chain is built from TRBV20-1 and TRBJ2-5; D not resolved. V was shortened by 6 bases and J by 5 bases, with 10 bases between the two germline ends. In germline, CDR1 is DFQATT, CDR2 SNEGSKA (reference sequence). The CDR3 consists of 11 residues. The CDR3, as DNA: TGCAGTGCAGGCAGTCCTGAGACCCAGTACTTC. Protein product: CSAGSPETQYF.

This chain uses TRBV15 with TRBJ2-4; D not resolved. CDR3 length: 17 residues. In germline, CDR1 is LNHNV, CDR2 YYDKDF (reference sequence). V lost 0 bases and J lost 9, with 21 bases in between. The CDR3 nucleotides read TGTGCCACCAGCAGAGATTCGTTTCCGGACCGTCTGGGCATTCAGTACTTC. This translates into CATSRDSFPDRLGIQYF.

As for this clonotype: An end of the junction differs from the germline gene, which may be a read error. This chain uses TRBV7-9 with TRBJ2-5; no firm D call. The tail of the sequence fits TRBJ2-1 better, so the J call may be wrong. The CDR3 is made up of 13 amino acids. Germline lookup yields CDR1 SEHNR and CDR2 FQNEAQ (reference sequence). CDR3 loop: CGSSLRLLGEQFF. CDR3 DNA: TGTGGCAGCAGCTTACGTCTGCTTGGAGAGCAGTTCTTC.

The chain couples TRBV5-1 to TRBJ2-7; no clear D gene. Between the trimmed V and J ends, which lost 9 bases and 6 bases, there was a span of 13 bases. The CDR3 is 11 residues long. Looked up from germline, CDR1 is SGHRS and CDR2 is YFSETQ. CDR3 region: CANHPVVEQYF. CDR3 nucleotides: TGCGCCAACCACCCAGTCGTCGAGCAGTACTTC.

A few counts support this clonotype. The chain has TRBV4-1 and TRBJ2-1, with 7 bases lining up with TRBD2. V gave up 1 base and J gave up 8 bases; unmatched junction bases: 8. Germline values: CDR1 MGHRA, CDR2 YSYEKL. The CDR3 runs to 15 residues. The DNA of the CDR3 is TGCGCCAGCAGCCAAGTGGCGGGAGTATACTATGAGCAGTTCTTC. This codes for CASSQVAGVYYEQFF.

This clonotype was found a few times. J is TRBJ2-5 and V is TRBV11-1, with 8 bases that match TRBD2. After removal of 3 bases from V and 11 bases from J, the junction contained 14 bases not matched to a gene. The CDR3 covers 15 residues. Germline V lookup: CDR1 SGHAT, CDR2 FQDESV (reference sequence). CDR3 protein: CASSLKGLAGDKQYF. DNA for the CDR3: TGTGCCAGCAGCTTGAAAGGCCTAGCGGGCGATAAACAGTACTTC.

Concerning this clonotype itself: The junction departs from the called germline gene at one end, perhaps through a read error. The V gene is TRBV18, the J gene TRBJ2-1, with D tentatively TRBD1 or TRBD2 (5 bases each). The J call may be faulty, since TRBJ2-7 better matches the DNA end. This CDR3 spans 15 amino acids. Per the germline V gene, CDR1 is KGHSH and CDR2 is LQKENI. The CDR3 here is CVSSPGGEQGSEQYF. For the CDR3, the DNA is TGTGTCAGCTCCCCCGGTGGGGAGCAGGGCAGCGAGCAGTACTTC.

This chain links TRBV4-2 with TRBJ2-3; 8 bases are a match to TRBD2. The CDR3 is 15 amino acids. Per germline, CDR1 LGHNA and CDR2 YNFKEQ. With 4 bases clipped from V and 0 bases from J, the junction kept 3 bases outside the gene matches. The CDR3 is CASSRSGSSTDTQYF. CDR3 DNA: TGTGCCAGCAGCCGGAGCGGGAGTAGCACAGATACGCAGTATTTT.

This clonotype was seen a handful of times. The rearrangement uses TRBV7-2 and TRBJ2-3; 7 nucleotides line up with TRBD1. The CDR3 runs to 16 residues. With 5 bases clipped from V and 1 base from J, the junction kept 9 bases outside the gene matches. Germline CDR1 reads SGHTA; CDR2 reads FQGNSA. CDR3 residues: CASSDGQALRTDTQYF. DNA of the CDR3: TGTGCCAGCAGCGATGGACAGGCCCTCCGCACAGATACGCAGTATTTT.

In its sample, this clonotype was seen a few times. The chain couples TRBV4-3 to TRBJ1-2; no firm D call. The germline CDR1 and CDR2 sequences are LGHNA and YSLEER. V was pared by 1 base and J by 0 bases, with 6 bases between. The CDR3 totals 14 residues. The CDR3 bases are TGCGCCAGCAGCCAAGTTAGGACTAACTATGGCTACACCTTC. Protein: CASSQVRTNYGYTF.

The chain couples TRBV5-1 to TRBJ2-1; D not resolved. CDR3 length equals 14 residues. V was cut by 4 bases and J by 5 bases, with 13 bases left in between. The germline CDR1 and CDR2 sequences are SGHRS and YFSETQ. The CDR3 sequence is CASSRPDAHNEQFF. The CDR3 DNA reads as TGCGCCAGCAGCCGACCGGACGCCCACAATGAGCAGTTCTTC.

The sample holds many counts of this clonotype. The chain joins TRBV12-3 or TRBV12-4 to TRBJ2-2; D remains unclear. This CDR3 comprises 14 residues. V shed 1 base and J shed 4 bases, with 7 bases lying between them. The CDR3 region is CASSLVGPTGELFF. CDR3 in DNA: TGTGCCAGCAGTTTAGTTGGCCCCACCGGGGAGCTGTTTTTT.

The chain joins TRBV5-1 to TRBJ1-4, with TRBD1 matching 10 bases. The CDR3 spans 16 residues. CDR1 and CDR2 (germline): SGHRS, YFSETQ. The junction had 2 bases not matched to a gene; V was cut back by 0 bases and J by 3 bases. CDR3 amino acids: CASSLGGQGANEKLFF. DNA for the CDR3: TGCGCCAGCAGCTTGGGCGGACAGGGGGCTAATGAAAAACTGTTTTTT.

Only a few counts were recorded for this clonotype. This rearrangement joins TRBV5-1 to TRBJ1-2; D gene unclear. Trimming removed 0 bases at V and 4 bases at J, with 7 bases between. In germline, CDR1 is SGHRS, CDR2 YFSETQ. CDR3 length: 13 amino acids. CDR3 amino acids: CASSLDLGYGYTF. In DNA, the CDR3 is TGCGCCAGCAGCTTGGATCTGGGCTATGGCTACACCTTC. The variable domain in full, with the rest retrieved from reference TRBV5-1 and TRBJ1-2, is KAGVTQTPRYLIKTRGQQVTLSCSPISGHRSVSWYQQTPGQGLQFLFEYFSETQRNKGNFPGRFSGRQFSNSRSEMNVSTLELGDSALYLCASSLDLGYGYTFGSGTRLTVV.

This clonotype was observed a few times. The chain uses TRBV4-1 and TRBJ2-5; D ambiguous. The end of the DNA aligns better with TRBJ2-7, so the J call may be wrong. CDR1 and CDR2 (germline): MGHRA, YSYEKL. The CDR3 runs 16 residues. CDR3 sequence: CASSPPGPSSSYEQYF. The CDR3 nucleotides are TGCGCCAGCAGCCCTCCGGGCCCTTCGAGCTCCTACGAGCAGTACTTC.

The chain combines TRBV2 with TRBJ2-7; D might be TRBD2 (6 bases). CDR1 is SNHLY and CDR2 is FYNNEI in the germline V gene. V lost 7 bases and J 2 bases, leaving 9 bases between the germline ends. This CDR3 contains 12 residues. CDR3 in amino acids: CASITGAYEQYF. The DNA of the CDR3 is TGTGCCAGCATCACGGGGGCCTACGAGCAGTACTTC.